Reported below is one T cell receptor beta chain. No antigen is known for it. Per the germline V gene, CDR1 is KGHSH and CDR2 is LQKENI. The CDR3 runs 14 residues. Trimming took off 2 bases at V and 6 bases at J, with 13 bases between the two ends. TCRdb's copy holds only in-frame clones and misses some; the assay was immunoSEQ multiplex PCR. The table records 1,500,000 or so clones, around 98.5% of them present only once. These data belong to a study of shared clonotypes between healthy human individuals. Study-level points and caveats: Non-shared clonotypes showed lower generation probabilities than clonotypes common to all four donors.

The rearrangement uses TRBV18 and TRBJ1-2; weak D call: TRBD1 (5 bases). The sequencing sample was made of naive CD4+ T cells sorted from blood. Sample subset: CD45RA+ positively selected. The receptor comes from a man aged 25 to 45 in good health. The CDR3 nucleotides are TGTGCCAGCTCACCAGTGCAGGGAGGGCATGGCTACACCTTC. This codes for CASSPVQGGHGYTF.